This T cell receptor (beta chain) was profiled in a study of OX40 agonist ivuxolimab in advanced cancers. As for the study in general: Every 2 weeks, patients received ivuxolimab intravenously, dosed at 0.01 to 10 mg/kg. Averaging roughly 60 years in age, with a range of about 23 to 85, the cohort was 82.7% male. Enrollees could have had prior anti-PD-1, anti-PD-L1 or anti-CTLA-4 therapy, which around 43% had received.

This clone was seen a handful of times. Its specificity is unknown. Produced via immunoSEQ multiplex PCR; TCRdb's table is partial and in-frame only. The sample lists roughly 48,000 clones; 82% were seen once. Study outcomes and limitations: At 0.1 to 3.0 mg/kg and by week 6, clonal expansion occurred in CD4+ and CD8+ blood T cells.

V was pared by 5 bases and J by 1 base, with 8 bases between. Looked up from germline, CDR1 is SEHNR and CDR2 is FQNEAQ (reference sequence). CDR3 size: 13 residues. This sample comprised CD4+ or CD8+ T cells sorted from blood, obtained in a trial of the OX40 agonist ivuxolimab. This clonotype originated in an adult with an advanced solid tumor such as melanoma, head and neck, liver or kidney cancer. This chain links TRBV7-9 with TRBJ1-1, with D perhaps TRBD1 (5 bases). The CDR3, as DNA: TGTGCCAGCAGCCGAACAGGGAACACTGAAGCTTTCTTT. This codes for CASSRTGNTEAFF. The variable domain in full, completed from reference TRBV7-9 and TRBJ1-1, reads DTGVSQNPRHKITKRGQNVTFRCDPISEHNRLYWYRQTLGQGPEFLTYFQNEAQLEKSRLLSDRFSAERPKGSFSTLEIQRTEQGDSAMYLCASSRTGNTEAFFGQGTRLTVV.